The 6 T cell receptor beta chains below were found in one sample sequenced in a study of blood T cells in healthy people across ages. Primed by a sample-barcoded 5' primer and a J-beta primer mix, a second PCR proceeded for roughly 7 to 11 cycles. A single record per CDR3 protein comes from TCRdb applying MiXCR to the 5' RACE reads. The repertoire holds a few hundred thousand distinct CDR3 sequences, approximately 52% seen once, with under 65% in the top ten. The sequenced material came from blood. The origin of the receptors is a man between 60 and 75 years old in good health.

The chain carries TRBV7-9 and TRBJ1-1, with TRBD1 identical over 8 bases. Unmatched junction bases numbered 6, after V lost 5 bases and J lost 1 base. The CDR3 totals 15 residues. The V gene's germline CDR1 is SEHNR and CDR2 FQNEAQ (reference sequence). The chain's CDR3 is CASSPGTGRNTEAFF. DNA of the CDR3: TGTGCCAGCAGCCCGGGGACAGGAAGGAACACTGAAGCTTTCTTT.

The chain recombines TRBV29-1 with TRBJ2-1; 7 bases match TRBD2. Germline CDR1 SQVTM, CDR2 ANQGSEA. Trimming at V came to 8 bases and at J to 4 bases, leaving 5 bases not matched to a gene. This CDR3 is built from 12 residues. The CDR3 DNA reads TGCAGCTATCCGGGGGGATACAATGAGCAGTTCTTC. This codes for CSYPGGYNEQFF.

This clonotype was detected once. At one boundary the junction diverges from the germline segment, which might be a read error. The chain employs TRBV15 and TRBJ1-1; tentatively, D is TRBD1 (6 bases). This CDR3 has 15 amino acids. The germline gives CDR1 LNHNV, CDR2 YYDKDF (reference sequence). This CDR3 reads CATSRVGGANTEPFF. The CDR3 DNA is TGTGCCACCAGCAGAGTTGGGGGGGCGAACACTGAACCTTTCTTT.

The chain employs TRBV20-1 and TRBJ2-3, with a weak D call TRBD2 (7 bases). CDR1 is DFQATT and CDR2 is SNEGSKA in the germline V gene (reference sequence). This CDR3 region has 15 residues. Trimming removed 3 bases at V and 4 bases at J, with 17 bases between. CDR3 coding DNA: TGCAGTGCTAGTGTTGGGGGGGGCCAATCAGATACGCAGTATTTT. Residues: CSASVGGGQSDTQYF.

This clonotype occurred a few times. The CDR3 spells CSASWTSGGAYEQYF. CDR3 DNA: TGCAGTGCTAGCTGGACTAGCGGGGGGGCCTACGAGCAGTACTTC. J is TRBJ2-7 and V is TRBV20-1; 15 bases line up with TRBD2. The germline V gene has CDR1 DFQATT and CDR2 SNEGSKA (reference sequence). With V trimmed by 3 bases and J by 2 bases, 2 bases remained unmatched. The CDR3 totals 15 residues.

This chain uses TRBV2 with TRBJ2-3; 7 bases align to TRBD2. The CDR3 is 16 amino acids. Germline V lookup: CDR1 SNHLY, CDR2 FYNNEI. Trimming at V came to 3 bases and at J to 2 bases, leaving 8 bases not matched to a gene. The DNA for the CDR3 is TGTGCCAGCAGTGAGGCTAGCGGACGCGCCACAGATACGCAGTATTTT. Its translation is CASSEASGRATDTQYF.